This TCR beta chain originates from a study of response to subunit inactivated influenza vaccine. TCRdb redid the calling of the RT-PCR reads with MiXCR, one entry per CDR3 protein. The table records some 570,000 distinct CDR3 sequences, around 11% of them present only once. Trimming removed 8 bases from V and 3 bases from J; junction bases left unmatched: 4. Germline CDR1 ENHRY, CDR2 SYGVKD. CDR3 length: 13 residues. These records were also assigned to another study, of T cells expressing NK-cell markers. Per that study: Generation of TCR beta cDNA was performed by 5'RACE template switching incorporating UMIs. Restricting sorting to alpha-beta TCR T cells was achieved in several experiments by an anti-gamma-delta TCR antibody. Of CD8+ T cells, about 1.0-8% belonged to dominant NKG2C+ clonotypes in six donors. The same clonotypes also predominated in the CD3+CD56-NKG2C+ fraction of a handful of donors.

Sequenced material: PBMCs from blood, taken on the day of vaccination. The gene calls are TRBV10-3 and TRBJ1-5, with 7 bases matching TRBD1. The receptor comes from a man aged 50 to 59 who received an inactivated influenza vaccine. The CDR3 is CAIGQAYNQPQHF. CDR3 in DNA: TGTGCCATCGGACAGGCTTACAATCAGCCCCAGCATTTT.